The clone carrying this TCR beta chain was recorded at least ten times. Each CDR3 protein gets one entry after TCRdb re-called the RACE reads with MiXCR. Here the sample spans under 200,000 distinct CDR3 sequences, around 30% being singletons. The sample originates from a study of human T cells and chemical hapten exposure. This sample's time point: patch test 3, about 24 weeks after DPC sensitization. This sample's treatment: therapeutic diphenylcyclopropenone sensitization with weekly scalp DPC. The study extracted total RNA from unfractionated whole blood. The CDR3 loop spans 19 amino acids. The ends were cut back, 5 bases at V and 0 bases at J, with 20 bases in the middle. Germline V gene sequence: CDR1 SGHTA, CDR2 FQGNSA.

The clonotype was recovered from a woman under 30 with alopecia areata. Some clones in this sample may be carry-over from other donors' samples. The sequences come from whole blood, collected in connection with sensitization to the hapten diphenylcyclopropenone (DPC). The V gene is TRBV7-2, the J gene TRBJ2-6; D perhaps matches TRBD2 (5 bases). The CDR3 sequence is CASSHKRLSVNSGANVLTF. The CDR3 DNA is TGTGCCAGCAGCCATAAGCGGCTAAGCGTTAACTCTGGGGCCAACGTCCTGACTTTC.